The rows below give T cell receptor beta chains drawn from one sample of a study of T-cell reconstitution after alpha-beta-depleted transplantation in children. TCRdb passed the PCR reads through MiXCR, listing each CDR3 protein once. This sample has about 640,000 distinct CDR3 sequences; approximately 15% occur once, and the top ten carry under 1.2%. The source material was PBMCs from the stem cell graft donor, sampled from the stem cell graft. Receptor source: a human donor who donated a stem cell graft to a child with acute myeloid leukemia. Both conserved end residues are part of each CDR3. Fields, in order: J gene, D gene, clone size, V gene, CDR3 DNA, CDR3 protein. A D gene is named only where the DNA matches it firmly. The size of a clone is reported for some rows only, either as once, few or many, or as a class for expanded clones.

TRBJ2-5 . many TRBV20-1 TGCAGTGCTGGTCTTTTAGCGGTGGGGCTGGAGACCCAGTACTTC CSAGLLAVGLETQYF
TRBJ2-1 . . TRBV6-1 TGTGCCAGCAGCCCCACAGGGTTGAGCGACAATGAGCAGTTCTTC CASSPTGLSDNEQFF
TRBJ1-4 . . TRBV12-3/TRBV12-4 TGTGCCAGCAGCGACAGTAATAATGAAAAACTGTTTTTT CASSDSNNEKLFF
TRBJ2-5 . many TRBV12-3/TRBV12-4 TGTGCCAGCAGCTTCATTAAAGAGGCGTCCCAGTACTTC CASSFIKEASQYF
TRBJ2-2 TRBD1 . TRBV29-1 TGCAGCGTCCTACAGGGGATTAACACCGGGGAGCTGTTTTTT CSVLQGINTGELFF
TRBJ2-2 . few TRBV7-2 TGTGCCAGCAGCTTAAGACGAGCGAACACCGGGGAGCTGTTTTTT CASSLRRANTGELFF
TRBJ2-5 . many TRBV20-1 TGCAGTGCACCTGGACAGTTGCAAGAGACCCAGTACTTC CSAPGQLQETQYF
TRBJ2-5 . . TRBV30 TGTGCCTGGAGTAAGAATCTTAAGGGACGAGAGACCCAGTACTTC CAWSKNLKGRETQYF
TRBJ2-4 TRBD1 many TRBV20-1 TGCAGTGCTTCTCGGACAGGGGTGAACATTCAGTACTTC CSASRTGVNIQYF
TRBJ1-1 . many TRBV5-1 TGCGCCAGCAGCTCAGGACGGAACACTGAAGCTTTCTTT CASSSGRNTEAFF
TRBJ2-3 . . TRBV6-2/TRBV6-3 TGTGCCAGCAGTCACGGGGTAGCGTCAACTAGCACAGATACGCAGTATTTT CASSHGVASTSTDTQYF
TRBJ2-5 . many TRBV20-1 TGCAGTGCTAGAGATTACACAAAGGGTCAAGAGACCCAGTACTTC CSARDYTKGQETQYF
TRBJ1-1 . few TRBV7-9 TGTGCCAGCAGCTTAGACGTGGGGGGCACTGAAGCTTTCTTT CASSLDVGGTEAFF
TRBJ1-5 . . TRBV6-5 TGTGCCAGCACTGACCGCAATCAGCCCCAGCATTTT CASTDRNQPQHF
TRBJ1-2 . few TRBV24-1 TGTGCCACCAGTGGGGTCCTCGCCGGAGCTAACTATGGCTACACCTTC CATSGVLAGANYGYTF
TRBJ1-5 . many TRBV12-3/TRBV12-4 TGTGCCAGCAGTTTAGGGACTTATCAGCCCCAGCATTTT CASSLGTYQPQHF
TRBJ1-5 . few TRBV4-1 TGCGCCAGCAGCCAAGTCACAGTAAGCAATCAGCCCCAGCATTTT CASSQVTVSNQPQHF
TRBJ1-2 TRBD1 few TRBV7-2 TGTGCCAGCAGCTTATTTCAGGGGGACTATGGCTACACCTTC CASSLFQGDYGYTF
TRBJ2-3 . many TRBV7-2 TGTGCCAGCAGCTCCTTGGCCGATACGCAGTATTTT CASSSLADTQYF
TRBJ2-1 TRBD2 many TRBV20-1 TGCAGTGCTTCGGGACTAGCGTCGGTCAGCTCCTACAATGAGCAGTTCTTC CSASGLASVSSYNEQFF
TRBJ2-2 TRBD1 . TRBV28 TGTGCCAGCAGTGGACAGGGGAGAGGAATGGGCGGGGAGCTGTTTTTT CASSGQGRGMGGELFF
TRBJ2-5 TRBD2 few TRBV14 TGTGCCAGCAGCCAAGATTGGCTAGCGGGGAGAGAGACCCAGTACTTC CASSQDWLAGRETQYF
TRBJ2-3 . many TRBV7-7 TGTGCCAGCAGCCCAGAATGGGGCACGACAGATACGCAGTATTTT CASSPEWGTTDTQYF
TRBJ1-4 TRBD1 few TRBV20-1 TGCAGTGCTCCGGACAGGAGGGGAGCAACTAATGAAAAACTGTTTTTT CSAPDRRGATNEKLFF
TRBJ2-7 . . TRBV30 TGTGCCTGGACCGAGGGTTACCCCTACGAGCAGTACTTC CAWTEGYPYEQYF
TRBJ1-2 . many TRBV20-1 TGCAGCGCAGTGGATTGGGGGATCTATGGCTACACCTTC CSAVDWGIYGYTF
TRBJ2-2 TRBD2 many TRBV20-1 TGCAGTGCCCGACTAGCGGGGACCATGAACACCGGGGAGCTGTTTTTT CSARLAGTMNTGELFF
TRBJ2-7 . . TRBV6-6 TGTGCCAGCAGTTGGGGAGGCAACGAGCAGTACTTC CASSWGGNEQYF
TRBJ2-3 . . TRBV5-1 TGCGCCAGCAGGGCTGGACTGCCAATCGACGATACGCATTATTTT CASRAGLPIDDTHYF
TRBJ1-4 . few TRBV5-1 TGCGCCAGCAGCTTGGGGTCGTCCGGGGTAGGTGAAAAACTGTTTTTT CASSLGSSGVGEKLFF
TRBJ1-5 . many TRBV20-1 TGCAGTGCCAATAGGGGGGGAAATCAGCCCCAGCATTTT CSANRGGNQPQHF
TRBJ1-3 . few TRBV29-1 TGCAGCGTGGTGGATAGGCCGGGACCTCTCTCTGGAAACACCATATATTTT CSVVDRPGPLSGNTIYF
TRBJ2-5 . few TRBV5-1 TGCGCCAGCAGCTTGAGGCCAGGGGATTTTTTGGAGACCCAGTACTTC CASSLRPGDFLETQYF
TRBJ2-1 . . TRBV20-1 TGCAGTGCTAGTAGCGGCAATGAGCAGTTCTTC CSASSGNEQFF
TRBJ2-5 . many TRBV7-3 TGTGCCAGCAGCTTATTTGGGGAAGAGACCCAGTACTTC CASSLFGEETQYF